Below are 31 T cell receptor beta chains sequenced from a single sample in a study of blood T cells in healthy people across ages. A sample-barcoded 5' primer and a J-beta primer mix were used in a second PCR of roughly 7 to 12 cycles. Each CDR3 protein is one row after TCRdb ran MiXCR on the 5' RACE reads. The table includes about 1,800,000 distinct CDR3 sequences, 28% detected once. Sequencing was performed on blood. Receptors originate from a woman in her twenties or thirties in good health.

This clonotype appeared many times. The V and J genes are TRBV20-1 and TRBJ2-1; D perhaps matches TRBD2 (6 bases). The CDR3 runs to 15 residues. Germline CDR1 is DFQATT and CDR2 is SNEGSKA (reference sequence). V gave up 5 bases and J gave up 5 bases, with 19 bases separating them. This CDR3 is CSAPLASRGNNEQFF. CDR3 DNA sequence: TGCAGTGCTCCACTAGCAAGTCGGGGAAACAATGAGCAGTTCTTC.

V usage is TRBV11-2 and J usage is TRBJ2-3; D may be TRBD2 (5 bases). Per germline, CDR1 SGHAT and CDR2 FQNNGV. The CDR3 covers 14 residues. V gave up 3 bases and J gave up 9 bases, with 16 bases separating them. The CDR3, as DNA: TGTGCCAGCAGCTTGGCTACTAGAGGCTCGACGCAGTATTTT. Translated: CASSLATRGSTQYF.

V is TRBV5-1 and J is TRBJ1-4; 10 bases align to TRBD1. Looked up from germline, CDR1 is SGHRS and CDR2 is YFSETQ. The CDR3 is 15 amino acids. V lost 4 bases, J lost 10 bases, and 10 bases stayed unmatched. The CDR3 DNA is TGCGCCAGCAGCCTCAACTCCGGACAGGGGGGAAAACTGTTTTTT. It is translated as CASSLNSGQGGKLFF.

In regard to this clonotype: The junction differs from germline at one of its ends, possibly a read error. J is TRBJ2-1 and V is TRBV6-1; TRBD1 might be the D (6 bases). The V gene's germline CDR1 is MNHNS and CDR2 SASEGT. The CDR3 is 13 amino acids. The CDR3 coding sequence is TGTGTCAGCACGGGGCAGGGGTGGAATGAGCAGTTCTTC. It yields the protein CVSTGQGWNEQFF.

The chain links TRBV12-3 or TRBV12-4 to TRBJ2-1, with D tentatively TRBD2 (6 bases). V lost 7 bases and J 7 bases, leaving 11 bases between the germline ends. CDR3 length equals 12 residues. CDR3 nucleotide sequence: TGTGCCAGCACCCGGGGGATTAATGAGCAGTTCTTC. Translating gives CASTRGINEQFF.

As to this clonotype: Possible read error: a much larger clone is one base away. V gene TRBV5-6 combines with J gene TRBJ2-4, with D unclear. Germline CDR1 SGHDT, CDR2 YYEEEE. The CDR3 sequence is 14 residues long. V was trimmed by 4 bases and J by 0 bases, leaving 8 bases between them. CDR3 coding DNA: TGTGCCAGCAGCATGGCCTTAGCCAAAAACATTCAGTACTTC. Protein: CASSMALAKNIQYF.

With respect to this clonotype: Germline and junction disagree at one end, which may indicate a read error. This sequence joins TRBV3-1 and TRBJ2-1, with D tentatively TRBD2 (6 bases). The CDR3 is 15 residues long. In germline, CDR1 is LGHDT, CDR2 YNNKEL (reference sequence). CDR3 sequence: CTSSKRGLPYNEQFF. CDR3 coding DNA: TGTACCAGCAGCAAACGAGGACTACCTTACAATGAGCAGTTCTTC.

This clonotype turned up a few times. V and J are TRBV6-1 and TRBJ1-5; a possible D gene is TRBD1 (6 bases). Germline CDR1 reads MNHNS; CDR2 reads SASEGT. V shed 2 bases and J shed 5 bases, with 16 bases lying between them. The length of the CDR3 is 16 residues. The CDR3, as DNA: TGTGCCAGCAGTGAACCCCGGGGAGGGGGGTATCAGCCCCAGCATTTT. As protein: CASSEPRGGGYQPQHF.

This clonotype has a handful of counts. CDR3 loop: CASSLRRSPSYEQYF. In DNA form, the CDR3 reads TGTGCCAGCAGCTTACGACGCAGCCCCTCCTACGAGCAGTACTTC. This sequence joins TRBV7-8 and TRBJ2-7; D gene ambiguous. Deletions cut 2 bases from V and 0 bases from J, with 11 bases between. The length of the CDR3 is 15 residues. Germline lookup yields CDR1 SGHVS and CDR2 FQNEAQ.

In regard to this clonotype: One base away lies a much larger clone, so this may be a sequencing read error. V usage is TRBV10-3 and J usage is TRBJ2-5, with D perhaps matching TRBD2 (6 bases). Germline V gene data show CDR1 as ENHRY and CDR2 as SYGVKD. Deletions cut 6 bases from V and 4 bases from J, with 6 bases between. The CDR3 length is 11 residues. DNA of the CDR3: TGTGCCATCAGGGAGGGAGAGACCCAGTACTTC. Encoded protein: CAIREGETQYF.

This clonotype was counted once. V is TRBV2 and J is TRBJ1-1; TRBD1 might be the D (6 bases). V lost 6 bases, J lost 5 bases, and 16 bases lay in between. The V gene's germline CDR1 is SNHLY and CDR2 FYNNEI. The CDR3 contains 14 residues. The DNA for the CDR3 is TGTGCCAGCAGAGGAAACACAGGGAGTACTGAAGCTTTCTTT. This gives the protein CASRGNTGSTEAFF.

In its sample, this clonotype was seen a few times. V is TRBV3-1 and J is TRBJ1-1; tentative D call: TRBD1 (6 bases). The V gene lost 4 bases and the J gene lost 4 bases, with 13 bases spanning the gap. The CDR3 consists of 14 residues. Looked up from germline, CDR1 is LGHDT and CDR2 is YNNKEL (reference sequence). This chain's CDR3 is CASSPTGIRTEAFF. In nucleotides, the CDR3 is TGTGCCAGCAGCCCCACAGGGATTCGCACTGAAGCTTTCTTT.

There are a few counts of this clonotype. An end of the junction differs from the germline gene, which may be a read error. This chain links TRBV27 with TRBJ2-1; 13 bases are a match to TRBD2. Germline CDR1 and CDR2: MNHEY and SMNVEV (reference sequence). The CDR3 has 17 residues. The CDR3 protein is CAGSFPTSGGGPNEQFF. The DNA of the CDR3 is TGTGCCGGCAGTTTCCCCACTAGCGGGGGGGGGCCCAATGAGCAGTTCTTC.

The table lists this clonotype with many counts. The rearrangement links TRBV7-9 to TRBJ2-5; the D is unclear. CDR1 SEHNR and CDR2 FQNEAQ come from the germline V gene (reference sequence). The V end lost 0 bases, the J end lost 10 bases, and 12 bases lay between the germline ends. The CDR3 length is 13 residues. The chain's CDR3 is CASSLAGLVVQYF. CDR3 DNA: TGTGCCAGCAGCTTAGCAGGTCTCGTGGTCCAGTACTTC.

In this sample, this clonotype turned up many times. The J gene is TRBJ2-1, the V gene TRBV20-1; a possible D gene is TRBD2 (6 bases). CDR3 length: 13 residues. In germline, CDR1 is DFQATT, CDR2 SNEGSKA (reference sequence). CDR3 amino acids: CRVPGTRRDEQFF. DNA of the CDR3: TGCAGGGTTCCCGGGACTCGTCGAGATGAGCAGTTCTTC.

This clonotype was counted ten times or more. It may be a read error: a sequence one base away is much more abundant. V and J are TRBV5-1 and TRBJ2-5, with 7 bases matching TRBD2. The V segment lost 3 bases and the J segment 3 bases; nucleotides outside the gene matches: 5. The CDR3 loop spans 14 amino acids. In germline, CDR1 is SGHRS, CDR2 YFSETQ. CDR3 sequence: CASSWERGEETQYF. In DNA form, the CDR3 reads TGCGCCAGCAGCTGGGAGCGGGGCGAAGAGACCCAGTACTTC.

This clonotype has only a few counts. The genes are TRBV7-3 and TRBJ2-1; TRBD1 might be the D (5 bases). Per germline, CDR1 SGHTA and CDR2 FQGTGA. V was trimmed by 5 bases and J by 6 bases, leaving 11 bases between them. The CDR3 is made up of 13 amino acids. The CDR3: CASSIQGSNEQFF. DNA for the CDR3: TGTGCCAGCAGCATCCAGGGAAGCAATGAGCAGTTCTTC.

At least ten counts were recorded for this clonotype. The chain links TRBV9 to TRBJ2-5; D call uncertain. Trimming cost V 4 bases and J 2 bases, with 9 bases left between them. CDR3 size: 13 residues. CDR1 is SGDLS, CDR2 YYNGEE, per germline. The CDR3 is CASSTQQQETQYF. The CDR3 region has the DNA TGTGCCAGCAGCACTCAGCAGCAAGAGACCCAGTACTTC.

J is TRBJ2-7 and V is TRBV12-3 or TRBV12-4; D gene uncertain. The CDR3 spans 13 residues. V shed 6 bases and J shed 3 bases, with 12 bases lying between them. This CDR3 is CASRPSTFYEQYF. The DNA for the CDR3 is TGTGCCAGCAGACCAAGCACCTTCTACGAGCAGTACTTC.

V usage is TRBV11-2 and J usage is TRBJ2-2, with D perhaps matching TRBD2 (5 bases). Trimming stripped 3 bases from V and 2 bases from J, with 10 bases between. This CDR3 spans 15 amino acids. Per the germline V gene, CDR1 is SGHAT and CDR2 is FQNNGV. This CDR3 is CASSFPAVNTGELFF. DNA for the CDR3: TGTGCCAGCAGCTTCCCAGCGGTAAACACCGGGGAGCTGTTTTTT. Looking up the rest from reference TRBV11-2 and TRBJ2-2 gives the full variable domain: EAGVAQSPRYKIIEKRQSVAFWCNPISGHATLYWYQQILGQGPKLLIQFQNNGVVDDSQLPKDRFSAERLKGVDSTLKIQPAKLEDSAVYLCASSFPAVNTGELFFGEGSRLTVL.

The chain has TRBV12-3 or TRBV12-4 and TRBJ2-7, with TRBD2 matching over 11 bases. Germline trimming cut 6 bases from V and 0 bases from J; bases unmatched to any gene: 10. There are 17 residues in the CDR3. The CDR3 DNA follows: TGTGCCAGCAGCCCCCTAGCGGGAGGACCGAGCTCCTACGAGCAGTACTTC. Its protein is CASSPLAGGPSSYEQYF.

The chain combines TRBV28 with TRBJ2-3; 10 bases line up with TRBD2. Trimming cost V 7 bases and J 4 bases; bases outside gene matches: 2. This CDR3 has 13 amino acids. Germline CDR1 and CDR2: MDHEN and SYDVKM. The CDR3 coding sequence is TGTGCCAGCAAGCGGGGGGGCCCAGATACGCAGTATTTT. Its protein product is CASKRGGPDTQYF.

The chain links TRBV27 to TRBJ2-7; 13 positions match TRBD2. Germline CDR1 MNHEY, CDR2 SMNVEV (reference sequence). The CDR3 runs to 16 residues. V was clipped by 6 bases and J by 5 bases; unmatched bases: 10. CDR3 sequence (DNA): TGTGCCAGCAGCGAGACTAGCGGGGGGCGTTCCCACGAGCAGTACTTC. Encoded protein: CASSETSGGRSHEQYF.

Of note for this clonotype: One end of the junction varies from germline; a read error may be responsible. The chain is built from TRBV12-3 or TRBV12-4 and TRBJ2-5; TRBD1 or TRBD2 may be the D gene (6 bases each). The CDR3 loop spans 15 amino acids. CDR3 amino acids: CASTPGGAVQGTQYF. The CDR3 DNA is TGTGCCAGCACCCCCGGGGGCGCGGTCCAAGGGACCCAGTACTTC.

A few counts support this clonotype. The chain links TRBV27 to TRBJ1-2, with D maybe TRBD1 (6 bases). This CDR3 has 15 residues. Trimming took off 0 bases at V and 4 bases at J, with 12 bases between the two ends. Germline CDR1 is MNHEY and CDR2 is SMNVEV (reference sequence). CDR3 DNA sequence: TGTGCCAGCAGTTTATCCAACAGGGACCGCTATGGCTACACCTTC. This encodes CASSLSNRDRYGYTF.

This clonotype was recorded a few times. The chain links TRBV5-1 to TRBJ1-1, with 7 bases lining up with TRBD1. J lost 10 bases, V lost 2 bases, and 5 bases had no gene match. CDR1 and CDR2 (germline): SGHRS, YFSETQ. The CDR3 spans 12 residues. The CDR3: CASSLTGDRAFF. The CDR3 coding sequence is TGCGCCAGCAGCTTAACAGGGGATAGAGCTTTCTTT. Full variable domain (remainder filled in from reference TRBV5-1 and TRBJ1-1): KAGVTQTPRYLIKTRGQQVTLSCSPISGHRSVSWYQQTPGQGLQFLFEYFSETQRNKGNFPGRFSGRQFSNSRSEMNVSTLELGDSALYLCASSLTGDRAFFGQGTRLTVV.

A single count supports this clonotype. The chain employs TRBV5-6 and TRBJ1-5; 9 nucleotides align to TRBD1. Germline V gene sequence: CDR1 SGHDT, CDR2 YYEEEE. CDR3 length: 14 residues. V shed 8 bases, J shed 6 bases, and the junction held 9 bases outside the gene matches. The CDR3 DNA reads as TGTGCCAGGAGACAGGGGGTGATGGGTCAGCCCCAGCATTTT. Amino acids: CARRQGVMGQPQHF.

This clonotype was seen repeatedly, ten times or more. The chain couples TRBV20-1 to TRBJ2-1; TRBD2 might be the D (5 bases). Germline V gene sequence: CDR1 DFQATT, CDR2 SNEGSKA (reference sequence). The CDR3 is 13 residues long. V shed 0 bases and J shed 9 bases, with 12 bases lying between them. CDR3 nucleotides: TGCAGTGCTAGAGATCCGGGAATAGGTGAGCAGTTCTTC. It codes for CSARDPGIGEQFF.

A word on this clonotype: An end of the junction does not agree with germline; a read error may underlie this. The genes are TRBV6-2 or TRBV6-3 and TRBJ2-1; D unresolved. The CDR3 loop spans 13 amino acids. Germline V CDR1 and CDR2: MNHEY, SVGEGT. The CDR3: CAISSESYNEQFF. CDR3 nucleotides: TGTGCCATCAGTTCTGAGTCCTACAATGAGCAGTTCTTC.

This clonotype was seen more than once but under ten times. The chain employs TRBV29-1 and TRBJ2-5, with D possibly being TRBD1 or TRBD2 (5 bases each). The CDR3 sequence is 12 residues long. V was pared by 3 bases and J by 11 bases, with 16 bases between. Germline V gene lookup returns CDR1 SQVTM and CDR2 ANQGSEA. The CDR3 protein is CSVEGVSDEQYF. The CDR3 DNA follows: TGCAGCGTTGAGGGGGTTTCGGATGAGCAGTACTTC.

As for this clonotype: A read error may produce the germline difference seen at one junction end. The chain carries TRBV5-1 and TRBJ2-7; D not resolved. Germline-derived CDR1 and CDR2 are SGHRS and YFSETQ. CDR3 length: 14 residues. The CDR3 sequence: CVSSLWQAYYEQYF. As DNA, the CDR3 is TGCGTCAGCAGCTTGTGGCAGGCCTACTACGAGCAGTACTTC.